These 25 T cell receptor beta chains originate from one sample sequenced in a study of control samples from healthy donors and cancer patients (dated by TCRdb to the early 2020s). The library was obtained by the immunoSEQ multiplex PCR assay. The immuneACCESS repertoire file appears here via TCRdb, limited to in-frame rearrangements. These files lack a portion of the clones; in checked studies, under half of the deficit traces to unresolved V genes, and the cause of the others is not known. Counted in this sample were under 90,000 clones; roughly 92% of them appeared once. Of the sample, over 4.5% is held by the ten largest clones. Sequenced: blood. Every receptor here comes from a woman aged 55-69 years in good health.

The rearrangement uses TRBV7-2 and TRBJ2-4; no clear D gene. This CDR3 region has 13 residues. Per germline, CDR1 SGHTA and CDR2 FQGNSA. The V gene lost 3 bases and the J gene lost 7 bases, with 10 bases spanning the gap. The CDR3: CASSLGSLNIQYF. For the CDR3, the DNA is TGTGCCAGCAGCTTGGGCAGTTTGAACATTCAGTACTTC.

This chain uses TRBV10-3 with TRBJ2-5, with D possibly TRBD2 on 6 matching bases. Per the germline V gene, CDR1 is ENHRY and CDR2 is SYGVKD. V lost 3 bases, J lost 5 bases, and 7 bases lay in between. CDR3 length equals 12 residues. CDR3 residues: CAISEGGETQYF. Written as DNA, the CDR3 is TGTGCCATCAGTGAAGGAGGGGAGACCCAGTACTTC.

CDR3 DNA: TGTGCCAGCAGTACACCGGGACACCAGGACGAGCAGTACTTC. Its protein is CASSTPGHQDEQYF. The V call is TRBV28, the J call TRBJ2-7; weak D call: TRBD1 (6 bases). The CDR3 extends over 14 amino acids. Germline assignment: CDR1 MDHEN and CDR2 SYDVKM. Deletions cut 5 bases from V and 5 bases from J, with 16 bases between.

The rearrangement links TRBV18 to TRBJ2-1; D is unresolved. Trimming shortened V by 2 bases and J by 5 bases, and 10 bases separated the two germline ends. Per germline, CDR1 KGHSH and CDR2 LQKENI. The CDR3 sequence is 14 residues long. Here the CDR3 DNA reads TGTGCCAGCTCACCATCGACGGTCGACAATGAGCAGTTCTTC. Its translation: CASSPSTVDNEQFF.

This chain links TRBV3-1 (or the pseudogene TRBV3-2) with TRBJ2-3; D gene ambiguous. The CDR3 contains 12 residues. The germline V gene encodes CDR1 LGHDT and CDR2 YNNKEL (reference sequence). Trimming stripped 5 bases from V and 2 bases from J, with 5 bases between. Here the CDR3 reads CASSSHTDTQYF. CDR3 DNA: TGTGCCAGCAGCTCCCACACAGATACGCAGTATTTT.

The genes are TRBV6-5 and TRBJ1-2, with D uncertain. CDR1 is MNHEY, CDR2 SVGAGI, per germline. CDR3 length: 12 residues. Deletions cut 4 bases from V and 5 bases from J, with 8 bases between. CDR3 DNA sequence: TGTGCCAGCAGTTCTCGATCTTATGGCTACACCTTC. This translates into CASSSRSYGYTF.

The rearrangement joins TRBV18 to TRBJ2-1; the D gene is possibly TRBD1 (5 bases). V was shortened by 2 bases and J by 9 bases, with 11 bases between the two germline ends. Germline CDR1 and CDR2: KGHSH and LQKENI. The CDR3 consists of 13 residues. The CDR3 sequence is CASSPIRDVEQFF. The CDR3, as DNA: TGTGCCAGCTCACCAATCAGGGATGTTGAGCAGTTCTTC.

This chain links TRBV5-1 with TRBJ1-2, with D possibly matching TRBD1 (5 bases). The CDR3 sequence is 12 residues long. Looked up from germline, CDR1 is SGHRS and CDR2 is YFSETQ. Trimming removed 5 bases from V and 8 bases from J, with 13 bases in between. CDR3 DNA sequence: TGCGCCAGCAGTTTACCCCAGGGAGGCTACACCTTC. This gives the protein CASSLPQGGYTF.

The rearrangement uses TRBV2 and TRBJ2-1; the D gene is possibly TRBD1 (6 bases). Trimming cost V 7 bases and J 7 bases, with 14 bases left between them. Germline V gene data show CDR1 as SNHLY and CDR2 as FYNNEI. The CDR3 spans 13 residues. The CDR3 reads CASKVGGTNEQFF. The CDR3 bases are TGTGCCAGCAAGGTAGGGGGAACTAATGAGCAGTTCTTC.

A single count supports this clone. The V and J genes are TRBV2 and TRBJ2-3; 9 bases are a match to TRBD2. CDR1 SNHLY and CDR2 FYNNEI come from the germline V gene. The trim removed 6 bases at V and 3 bases at J, leaving 7 bases unmatched. This CDR3 is 15 amino acids long. CDR3 in amino acids: CASRGGSGRTDTQYF. Written as DNA, the CDR3 is TGTGCCAGCAGGGGGGGTAGCGGGAGAACAGATACGCAGTATTTT.

The chain employs TRBV12-3 or TRBV12-4 and TRBJ1-1; TRBD1 agrees at 8 bases. V was clipped by 10 bases and J by 0 bases; unmatched bases: 4. This CDR3 is built from 13 residues. The CDR3 nucleotides read TGTGCCACCCGGGACAGGATGAACACTGAAGCTTTCTTT. Translated, it gives CATRDRMNTEAFF.

This chain links TRBV18 with TRBJ2-7; TRBD1 might be the D (6 bases). The CDR3 extends over 14 amino acids. The germline V gene has CDR1 KGHSH and CDR2 LQKENI. V lost 6 bases to trimming and J lost 4 bases, with 16 bases between them. CDR3 coding DNA: TGTGCCAGCTCCCAGCCGACAGGCACGTACGAGCAGTACTTC. It yields the protein CASSQPTGTYEQYF.

The gene calls are TRBV2 and TRBJ1-1, with D hard to call. Trimming removed 4 bases at V and 4 bases at J, with 4 bases between. Germline V gene lookup returns CDR1 SNHLY and CDR2 FYNNEI. This CDR3 has 11 residues. The DNA for the CDR3 is TGTGCCAGCAGTGGAGGCACTGAAGCTTTCTTT. Protein sequence: CASSGGTEAFF.

The genes are TRBV19 and TRBJ2-2; 8 bases are a match to TRBD1. CDR3 length: 13 residues. Per germline, CDR1 LNHDA and CDR2 SQIVND (reference sequence). J lost 6 bases, V lost 6 bases, and 3 bases had no gene match. CDR3 residues: CASRGQGPGELFF. DNA of the CDR3: TGTGCCAGTAGAGGACAGGGACCCGGGGAGCTGTTTTTT.

This clone has just one count. The chain combines TRBV6-1 with TRBJ1-1; 7 nucleotides line up with TRBD1. Trimming removed 3 bases from V and 5 bases from J; junction bases left unmatched: 9. Germline loops: CDR1 MNHNS, CDR2 SASEGT. The CDR3 spans 15 residues. The DNA for the CDR3 is TGTGCCAGCAGTGAGCAGGGGGGGGGTTGGACTGAAGCTTTCTTT. It is translated as CASSEQGGGWTEAFF.

The rearrangement joins TRBV28 to TRBJ1-5, with TRBD1 matching 8 bases. This CDR3 is 14 amino acids long. In germline, CDR1 is MDHEN, CDR2 SYDVKM. The V gene end was trimmed by 3 bases and the J gene end by 7 bases; junction bases not matched to a gene: 5. CDR3 nucleotide sequence: TGTGCCAGCAGTTTCCTGACAGGGGCCCAGCCCCAGCATTTT. This translates into CASSFLTGAQPQHF.

The chain carries TRBV6-6 and TRBJ1-5, with D hard to call. The CDR3 has 15 amino acids. V lost 0 bases to trimming and J lost 4 bases, with 10 bases between them. The germline V gene has CDR1 MNHNY and CDR2 SVGAGI (reference sequence). CDR3 sequence reads: CASSYSRGSNQPQHF. The CDR3 DNA follows: TGTGCCAGCAGTTACTCGCGGGGAAGTAATCAGCCCCAGCATTTT.

This chain uses TRBV28 with TRBJ2-1; D uncertain. The CDR3 has 13 amino acids. The germline V gene encodes CDR1 MDHEN and CDR2 SYDVKM. Trimming stripped 2 bases from V and 7 bases from J, with 9 bases between. CDR3 residues: CASSLKGLNEQFF. The CDR3 DNA reads as TGTGCCAGCAGTTTAAAGGGTTTAAATGAGCAGTTCTTC.

The genes are TRBV7-9 and TRBJ1-2; D unclear. CDR3 length equals 15 residues. V dropped 3 bases and J dropped 0 bases, with 11 bases sitting between them. Germline CDR1 reads SEHNR; CDR2 reads FQNEAQ (reference sequence). For the CDR3, the DNA is TGTGCCAGCAGCTTTGCGGGGATAGCTAACTATGGCTACACCTTC. Translation gives CASSFAGIANYGYTF.

This clone was detected only once. The J gene is TRBJ1-1, the V gene TRBV5-1, with TRBD1 identical over 8 bases. V lost 5 bases to trimming and J lost 4 bases; unmatched junction nucleotides: 7. Looked up from germline, CDR1 is SGHRS and CDR2 is YFSETQ. CDR3 length: 14 residues. The CDR3 DNA reads as TGCGCCAGCAGTCACAGGGGGGCGGGCACTGAAGCTTTCTTT. This encodes CASSHRGAGTEAFF.

The V gene is TRBV5-1, the J gene TRBJ1-1; no definite D call. Trimming cost V 2 bases and J 1 base, with 3 bases left between them. The CDR3 is 12 residues long. Germline V gene data show CDR1 as SGHRS and CDR2 as YFSETQ. In DNA form, the CDR3 reads TGCGCCAGCAGCTTTTCGAACACTGAAGCTTTCTTT. This gives the protein CASSFSNTEAFF.

J is TRBJ1-6 and V is TRBV6-5; 9 bases line up with TRBD1. The CDR3 is 13 amino acids. Germline CDR1 reads MNHEY; CDR2 reads SVGAGI. Germline trimming cut 8 bases from V and 9 bases from J; bases unmatched to any gene: 5. DNA of the CDR3: TGTGCCAGCTTAGACAGGGGGGTTTCACCCCTCCACTTT. This codes for CASLDRGVSPLHF.

The chain couples TRBV12-3 or TRBV12-4 to TRBJ1-2; D unclear. This CDR3 has 13 residues. V lost 3 bases to trimming and J lost 2 bases, with 7 bases between them. CDR3 residues: CASSLGDNYGYTF. The CDR3 DNA reads TGTGCCAGCAGTTTGGGAGACAACTATGGCTACACCTTC.

The chain employs TRBV28 and TRBJ1-3, with D tentatively TRBD1 (5 bases). Between the trimmed V and J ends, which lost 8 bases and 0 bases, there was a span of 14 bases. The V gene's germline CDR1 is MDHEN and CDR2 SYDVKM. This CDR3 is 15 amino acids long. The CDR3 reads CASRWGDFSGNTIYF. The CDR3 DNA follows: TGTGCCAGCCGCTGGGGGGACTTCTCTGGAAACACCATATATTTT.

J is TRBJ1-3 and V is TRBV12-3 or TRBV12-4; unclear D gene. This CDR3 is built from 13 residues. V was clipped by 3 bases and J by 4 bases, with 7 bases between them. DNA of the CDR3: TGTGCCAGCAGTTTCGCGGAGGGAAACACCATATATTTT. Its translation is CASSFAEGNTIYF.